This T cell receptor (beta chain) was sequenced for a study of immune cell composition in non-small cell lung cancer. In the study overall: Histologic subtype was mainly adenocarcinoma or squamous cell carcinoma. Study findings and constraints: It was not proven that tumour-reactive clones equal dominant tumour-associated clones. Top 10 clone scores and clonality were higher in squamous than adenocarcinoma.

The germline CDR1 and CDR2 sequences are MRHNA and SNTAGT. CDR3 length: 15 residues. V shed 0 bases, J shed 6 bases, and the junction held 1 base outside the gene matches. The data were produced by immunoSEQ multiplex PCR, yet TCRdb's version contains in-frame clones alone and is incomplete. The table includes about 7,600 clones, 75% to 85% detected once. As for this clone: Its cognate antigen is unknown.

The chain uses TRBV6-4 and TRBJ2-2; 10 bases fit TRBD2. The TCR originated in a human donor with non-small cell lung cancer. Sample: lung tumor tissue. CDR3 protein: CASSDSAGGPGELFF. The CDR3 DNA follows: TGTGCCAGCAGTGACTCAGCGGGGGGGCCCGGGGAGCTGTTTTTT.